The rows below give T cell receptor beta chains drawn from one sample of a study of blood T cell repertoires in COVID-19. The method was immunoSEQ multiplex PCR; TCRdb's version includes in-frame clones alone and lacks a portion of them. The profile shows around 170,000 clones, roughly 80% of them singletons. Sequenced sample: PBMCs or T cells enriched from blood (not recorded which). These receptor sequences come from a woman aged 50 to 60 who had recovered from COVID-19. Each CDR3 is given with its conserved first and last residue. A D gene is named only where the DNA matches it firmly. Size is stated for part of the rows, as once, few or many counts, or as a class when the clone is expanded.

CASSWGLLNDEQFF TGTGCCAGCAGCTGGGGACTACTTAACGATGAGCAGTTCTTC TRBJ2-1 . TRBV11-3 TRBD2
CASSEELGFPDTQYF TGTGCCAGCAGTGAAGAGTTGGGCTTCCCAGATACGCAGTATTTT TRBJ2-3 . TRBV6-1 .
CASRQGAGGGPNEQFF TGTGCCAGCAGACAGGGAGCGGGAGGGGGGCCTAATGAGCAGTTCTTC TRBJ2-1 . TRBV3-1/TRBV3-2 TRBD2
CAIRPGTDNEQFF TGTGCCATCAGGCCCGGGACAGACAATGAGCAGTTCTTC TRBJ2-1 . TRBV10-3 TRBD1
CASRRTGGPGYTF TGTGCCAGCAGGAGGACAGGGGGTCCTGGCTACACCTTC TRBJ1-2 . TRBV5-4 TRBD1
CASRGDSLTQPQHF TGTGCCAGCAGGGGGGACAGTCTAACACAGCCCCAGCATTTT TRBJ1-5 . TRBV2 TRBD1
CASSQLAGGSDTQYF TGTGCCAGCAGCCAACTAGCGGGGGGGTCCGATACGCAGTATTTT TRBJ2-3 . TRBV9 TRBD2
CASSMTGLNQPQHF TGTGCCAGTAGTATGACAGGGCTCAACCAGCCCCAGCATTTT TRBJ1-5 . TRBV19 TRBD1
CASSFRDYEQYF TGTGCCAGCAGCTTCAGGGACTACGAGCAGTACTTC TRBJ2-7 once TRBV7-9 .
CSVAPTGAYGYTF TGCAGCGTTGCCCCCACAGGGGCCTATGGCTACACCTTC TRBJ1-2 . TRBV29-1 TRBD1
CASSKGTGPGYTF TGCGCCAGCAGCAAAGGGACAGGGCCTGGCTACACCTTC TRBJ1-2 . TRBV5-1 TRBD1
CASSLAESYEQYF TGTGCCAGCAGCTTAGCCGAGTCCTACGAGCAGTACTTC TRBJ2-7 . TRBV7-2 .
CASSEVSEGSETQYF TGTGCCAGCAGTGAAGTGTCAGAGGGCTCGGAGACCCAGTACTTC TRBJ2-5 . TRBV2 .
CASRRQGTDTQYF TGTGCCAGCAGGCGACAGGGGACAGATACGCAGTATTTT TRBJ2-3 . TRBV28 TRBD1
CASSPEDRAPLHF TGTGCCAGCAGCCCGGAGGACAGGGCTCCCCTCCACTTT TRBJ1-6 . TRBV9 TRBD1
CASSPLSGRGTLQPQHF TGTGCCAGCTCACCCCTCTCCGGCAGAGGAACCCTACAGCCCCAGCATTTT TRBJ1-5 . TRBV18 .
CASGLRGNTEAFF TGTGCCAGCGGGTTGCGGGGGAACACTGAAGCTTTCTTT TRBJ1-1 . TRBV6-5 .
CASSQVIGGDYEQYF TGCGCCAGCAGCCAAGTCATCGGGGGAGACTACGAGCAGTACTTC TRBJ2-7 . TRBV4-3 .
CASSSSGQGNTIYF TGTGCCAGCAGCTCATCGGGACAGGGAAACACCATATATTTT TRBJ1-3 . TRBV7-2 TRBD1
CASSPPTGNTEAFF TGTGCCAGCAGCCCCCCGACAGGGAACACTGAAGCTTTCTTT TRBJ1-1 once TRBV11-2 .
CASSELAGAPSDTQYF TGTGCCAGCAGTGAACTAGCGGGAGCCCCATCAGATACGCAGTATTTT TRBJ2-3 once TRBV2 TRBD2
CASSAFPGQGVLNEQYF TGTGCCAGCAGTGCTTTCCCGGGACAGGGGGTGTTGAACGAGCAGTACTTC TRBJ2-7 . TRBV28 TRBD1
CASSRTFRDSLYEQYF TGTGCCAGCAGTCGGACCTTCCGGGACAGCCTCTACGAGCAGTACTTC TRBJ2-7 . TRBV6-2/TRBV6-3 TRBD1
CASISDRLQFF TGTGCCAGCATCTCGGACAGGCTCCAGTTCTTC TRBJ2-1 . TRBV6-5 TRBD1
CASSYGGGRLYEQYF TGTGCCAGCAGTTATGGGGGGGGCCGATTATACGAGCAGTACTTC TRBJ2-7 . TRBV6-5 .
CATSDRGSGELFF TGTGCCACCTCGGACAGGGGTTCCGGGGAGCTGTTTTTT TRBJ2-2 once TRBV19 TRBD1
CASSPGWSGELFF TGTGCCAGCAGCCCCGGGTGGAGCGGGGAGCTGTTTTTT TRBJ2-2 many TRBV7-6 .
CASGEAGNSPLHF TGTGCCAGCGGGGAGGCGGGAAATTCACCCCTCCACTTT TRBJ1-6 . TRBV27 .
CASSISRGNQPQHF TGTGCCAGTAGTATCTCCAGGGGCAATCAGCCCCAGCATTTT TRBJ1-5 . TRBV19 .
CASMTTSGQETQYF TGTGCCAGCATGACAACTAGTGGCCAAGAGACCCAGTACTTC TRBJ2-5 . TRBV27 .